Listed below are T cell receptor beta chains from one sample, sequenced in a study of T cell responses to AZD1222 COVID-19 vaccine. Only in-frame clones appear in the TCRdb table, and some are missing; sequencing was by immunoSEQ multiplex PCR. This table holds more than 80,000 clones, about nine tenths found once. The sample consisted of peripheral blood, taken on day 0 of AZD1222 vaccination. These receptors came from an adult in good health. Both conserved end residues are part of each CDR3. The D gene is left open where the match is weak. Rows give clone size only sometimes, using once, few, many, or a class for an expanded clone.

d_call j_call clone_size v_call cdr3_nt cdr3_aa
TRBD2 TRBJ2-5 NA TRBV9 TGTGCCAGCAGCGTAGATCCGGGAGGAGGGGAGACCCAGTACTTC CASSVDPGGGETQYF
TRBD2 TRBJ2-1 NA TRBV6-2/TRBV6-3 TGTGCCAGCAGCACCGGGACTAGCGGGATAAGGAATGAGCAGTTCTTC CASSTGTSGIRNEQFF
TRBD1 TRBJ2-3 once TRBV28 TGTGCCTCCCGGACAGGGACCACAGATACGCAGTATTTT CASRTGTTDTQYF
TRBD2 TRBJ2-7 few TRBV7-2 TGTGCCAGCAGCTTCAGCGGGAGGAGGTACGAGCAGTACTTC CASSFSGRRYEQYF
TRBD2 TRBJ2-7 NA TRBV7-9 TGTGCCAGCAGCTTGGCTAGCGGGAGGGCAGTCTACGAGCAGTACTTC CASSLASGRAVYEQYF
NA TRBJ1-6 NA TRBV1 TGCACCAGCAGCCAAGACCTCGGGGCAGGGCATAATTCACCCCTCCACTTT CTSSQDLGAGHNSPLHF
NA TRBJ1-6 once TRBV5-1 TGCGCCAGCAGGGGACGGTTGACGGGAAATTCACCCCTCCACTTT CASRGRLTGNSPLHF
NA TRBJ2-1 few TRBV10-1 TGCGCCAGCAGCGACTCCTACAATGAGCAGTTCTTC CASSDSYNEQFF
NA TRBJ1-1 NA TRBV7-3 TGTGCCAGCAGCTCACAGGGTTACAACACTGAAGCTTTCTTT CASSSQGYNTEAFF
TRBD1 TRBJ1-1 NA TRBV5-4 TGTGCCAGCAGCACTCCGGGACAGGGGAGGGCTGAAGCTTTCTTT CASSTPGQGRAEAFF
NA TRBJ1-1 NA TRBV30 TGTGCCTGGGGACGGGGACAATTGGAAGCTTTCTTT CAWGRGQLEAFF
NA TRBJ2-5 NA TRBV5-6 TGTGCCAGCAGCTTGTCACAGCAAGAGACCCAGTACTTC CASSLSQQETQYF
NA TRBJ1-1 NA TRBV9 TGTGCCAGCAGCGTAAGGCCTGGCGAATCTACGATGAACACTGAAGCTTTCTTT CASSVRPGESTMNTEAFF
NA TRBJ1-5 NA TRBV19 TGTGCCAGTAGTATAGAGGGAAGCAATCAGCCCCAGCATTTT CASSIEGSNQPQHF